Listed below are T cell receptor beta chains from one sample, sequenced in a study of OX40 agonist ivuxolimab in advanced cancers. Sequencing used immunoSEQ multiplex PCR; TCRdb keeps in-frame clones, though not all of them. The repertoire holds over 70,000 clones, with roughly 88% as singletons. Sample: CD4+ or CD8+ T cells sorted from blood, taken in a trial of the OX40 agonist ivuxolimab. Receptors were obtained from an adult with an advanced solid tumor such as melanoma, head and neck, liver or kidney cancer. CDR3s include the opening cysteine and the closing phenylalanine or tryptophan. Each record gives: V gene, D gene, J gene, clone size, CDR3 protein, CDR3 DNA. D genes are given only for firm matches. The size field is filled for only some rows; it gives once, few, many or a size class.

V: TRBV19; D: TRBD1; J: TRBJ2-7; size: -; CDR3: CASNKKQGAYEQYF; DNA: TGTGCCAGTAATAAGAAGCAGGGGGCCTACGAGCAGTACTTC
V: TRBV9; D: -; J: TRBJ1-1; size: -; CDR3: CASSVGLQKTEAFF; DNA: TGTGCCAGCAGCGTAGGACTACAAAAGACTGAAGCTTTCTTT
V: TRBV25-1; D: -; J: TRBJ2-2; size: few; CDR3: CASSGATNTGELFF; DNA: TGTGCCAGCAGTGGAGCTACGAACACCGGGGAGCTGTTTTTT
V: TRBV29-1; D: -; J: TRBJ1-2; size: -; CDR3: CSVESALSGGYTF; DNA: TGCAGCGTTGAGTCAGCTTTGTCAGGGGGCTACACCTTC
V: TRBV11-2; D: -; J: TRBJ2-2; size: -; CDR3: CASSWTPRTGELFF; DNA: TGTGCCAGCAGCTGGACACCACGCACCGGGGAGCTGTTTTTT
V: TRBV6-5; D: -; J: TRBJ1-5; size: once; CDR3: CASGVYQPQHF; DNA: TGTGCCAGCGGCGTATATCAGCCCCAGCATTTT
V: TRBV18; D: TRBD1; J: TRBJ2-5; size: -; CDR3: CASSPGQGGETQYF; DNA: TGTGCCAGCTCACCTGGACAGGGTGGAGAGACCCAGTACTTC
V: TRBV6-6; D: -; J: TRBJ1-1; size: -; CDR3: CASNPRRNTEAFF; DNA: TGTGCCAGCAACCCCCGGAGGAACACTGAAGCTTTCTTT
V: TRBV25-1; D: -; J: TRBJ2-2; size: -; CDR3: CASSPGVFGGGAGELFF; DNA: TGTGCCAGCAGTCCAGGGGTGTTCGGCGGGGGAGCCGGGGAGCTGTTTTTT
V: TRBV6-6; D: -; J: TRBJ2-7; size: -; CDR3: CASSYVASYEQYF; DNA: TGTGCCAGCAGTTACGTGGCGTCCTACGAGCAGTACTTC
V: TRBV28; D: -; J: TRBJ1-2; size: -; CDR3: CASRSGQIYGYTF; DNA: TGTGCCAGCAGATCTGGACAGATCTATGGCTACACCTTC
V: TRBV5-1; D: -; J: TRBJ1-3; size: -; CDR3: CASSFYGELNTIYF; DNA: TGCGCCAGCAGCTTCTACGGGGAGCTGAACACCATATATTTT
V: TRBV25-1; D: TRBD1; J: TRBJ1-2; size: -; CDR3: CASNQLTGIFYGYTF; DNA: TGTGCCAGCAACCAACTGACAGGGATATTCTATGGCTACACCTTC
V: TRBV19; D: -; J: TRBJ1-1; size: -; CDR3: CASSHSTANTEAFF; DNA: TGTGCCAGTAGCCATTCCACAGCGAACACTGAAGCTTTCTTT
V: TRBV11-3; D: -; J: TRBJ2-3; size: -; CDR3: CASSPSTGFGTDTQYF; DNA: TGTGCCAGCAGCCCGTCAACAGGATTCGGCACAGATACGCAGTATTTT
V: TRBV30; D: -; J: TRBJ2-1; size: -; CDR3: CAWSRGQRDEQFF; DNA: TGTGCCTGGAGTAGGGGCCAGAGGGATGAGCAGTTCTTC
V: TRBV11-2; D: TRBD1; J: TRBJ1-6; size: -; CDR3: CASSGRTGRISPLHF; DNA: TGTGCCAGCAGCGGGAGGACAGGGAGAATTTCACCCCTCCACTTT
V: TRBV6-1; D: TRBD1; J: TRBJ1-2; size: once; CDR3: CASRPGQGGDYGYTF; DNA: TGTGCCAGCAGACCCGGACAGGGCGGGGACTATGGCTACACCTTC
V: TRBV7-3; D: TRBD2; J: TRBJ2-3; size: -; CDR3: CASSLLSGLAGTDTQYF; DNA: TGTGCCAGCAGCTTGTTAAGCGGACTAGCGGGGACAGATACGCAGTATTTT
V: TRBV5-4; D: TRBD1; J: TRBJ1-2; size: once; CDR3: CASSSGKGQVSINYGYTF; DNA: TGTGCCAGCAGCTCCGGTAAGGGACAGGTAAGCATTAACTATGGCTACACCTTC
V: TRBV7-2; D: -; J: TRBJ1-2; size: -; CDR3: CASSLGSRANYGYTF; DNA: TGTGCCAGCAGCTTAGGTAGCAGGGCTAACTATGGCTACACCTTC
V: TRBV5-4; D: -; J: TRBJ2-7; size: -; CDR3: CASSYSAHEQYF; DNA: TGTGCCAGCAGCTATTCAGCCCACGAGCAGTACTTC
V: TRBV4-1; D: TRBD2; J: TRBJ2-1; size: -; CDR3: CASSQGIAGVYNEQFF; DNA: TGCGCCAGCAGCCAAGGTATAGCGGGAGTATACAATGAGCAGTTCTTC
V: TRBV7-2; D: -; J: TRBJ1-2; size: -; CDR3: CASSPRRGSGYTF; DNA: TGTGCCAGCAGCCCCCGGCGAGGGAGTGGCTACACCTTC
V: TRBV12-5; D: TRBD2; J: TRBJ2-1; size: -; CDR3: CATTSSGSSYNEQFF; DNA: TGTGCTACCACCTCTAGCGGAAGCTCCTACAATGAGCAGTTCTTC
V: TRBV6-1; D: -; J: TRBJ1-6; size: -; CDR3: CASSGITGGGNSPLHF; DNA: TGTGCCAGCAGTGGAATTACGGGGGGAGGTAATTCACCCCTCCACTTT
V: TRBV10-3; D: -; J: TRBJ1-1; size: once; CDR3: CAISAAGGRGEAFF; DNA: TGTGCCATCAGTGCCGCCGGGGGGCGAGGTGAAGCTTTCTTT
V: TRBV18; D: TRBD1; J: TRBJ1-1; size: -; CDR3: CASSRDRDTEAFF; DNA: TGTGCCAGCTCCAGGGACAGAGACACTGAAGCTTTCTTT
V: TRBV5-6; D: -; J: TRBJ2-1; size: -; CDR3: CASSLAFRGPRGEQFF; DNA: TGTGCCAGCAGCTTGGCCTTCAGGGGCCCTCGCGGTGAGCAGTTCTTC
V: TRBV6-1; D: -; J: TRBJ1-6; size: -; CDR3: CASSEARQGPLHF; DNA: TGTGCCAGCAGTGAAGCGCGCCAGGGACCCCTCCACTTT
V: TRBV7-2; D: TRBD2; J: TRBJ2-7; size: -; CDR3: CASSFNGLAVLNGYEQYF; DNA: TGTGCCAGCAGTTTCAACGGACTAGCGGTCTTGAATGGTTACGAGCAGTACTTC
V: TRBV6-6; D: TRBD1; J: TRBJ1-2; size: few; CDR3: CASSTLTGGNYGYTF; DNA: TGTGCCAGCAGTACCTTGACAGGGGGGAACTATGGCTACACCTTC
V: TRBV5-1; D: TRBD2; J: TRBJ2-7; size: -; CDR3: CASSSRGGDGLRRYEQYF; DNA: TGCGCCAGCAGCTCCCGGGGAGGGGATGGGCTTCGGAGGTACGAGCAGTACTTC
V: TRBV10-3; D: TRBD1; J: TRBJ2-5; size: -; CDR3: CAISETATGQVETQYF; DNA: TGTGCCATCAGTGAGACCGCGACAGGGCAGGTAGAGACCCAGTACTTC
V: TRBV10-3; D: TRBD1; J: TRBJ1-2; size: -; CDR3: CAISGQGAHGYTF; DNA: TGTGCCATCAGTGGACAGGGGGCTCATGGCTACACCTTC
V: TRBV4-2; D: -; J: TRBJ1-4; size: once; CDR3: CASSQDTSSEKLFF; DNA: TGTGCCAGCAGCCAAGATACCAGCAGTGAAAAACTGTTTTTT
V: TRBV27; D: -; J: TRBJ1-6; size: -; CDR3: CASSLTTHSYNSPLHF; DNA: TGTGCCAGCAGTTTAACCACGCACTCATATAATTCACCCCTCCACTTT
V: TRBV29-1; D: -; J: TRBJ1-2; size: -; CDR3: CSVIGNGYTF; DNA: TGCAGCGTTATAGGGAACGGCTACACCTTC
V: TRBV27; D: -; J: TRBJ1-4; size: few; CDR3: CASSLGAREKLFF; DNA: TGTGCCAGCAGTTTAGGAGCAAGGGAAAAACTGTTTTTT
V: TRBV12-5; D: -; J: TRBJ2-7; size: -; CDR3: CASQQVSYEQYF; DNA: TGTGCTAGCCAACAGGTTTCCTACGAGCAGTACTTC